The clone carrying this TCR beta chain occurred once. Its antigen is as yet unknown. The data originate from a study of T cell responses to AZD1222 COVID-19 vaccine. General observations from the study: Receipt of two AZD1222 doses was followed by a rise in Spike-specific TCR breadth and depth. Females outnumbered males among donors, who were mostly white British; clonal diversity was possibly underestimated. Regions 160-218 and 743-854 dominated among vaccine-associated CD4 TCRs spanning spike.

The data were produced by immunoSEQ multiplex PCR, yet TCRdb's version contains in-frame clones alone and is incomplete. Among roughly 150,000 clones listed, 92% were seen once. J was trimmed by 6 bases and V by 6 bases; bases with no gene match: 7. This CDR3 is 15 amino acids long. The V gene's germline CDR1 is MNHEY and CDR2 SVGEGT. This chain links TRBV6-2 or TRBV6-3 with TRBJ2-1, with 11 bases fitting TRBD1. The TCR sequence derives from an adult who received the AZD1222 COVID-19 vaccine. The sequenced sample was peripheral blood, obtained 28 days after the second AZD1222 dose. CDR3 amino acids: CASSLGTGGPNEQFF. The CDR3 DNA sequence: TGTGCCAGCAGCCTTGGGACAGGGGGGCCCAATGAGCAGTTCTTC.